This T cell receptor beta chain was sequenced during a study of CD8 T cell repertoires and HIV-1 epitope variants. About the study: Twenty-five autologous and known Gag and Nef epitope variant peptides each stimulated T cells separately. Epitopes were three Gag families plus Nef HW9 and YT9. The baseline condition was 1M T cells left uncultured.

The CDR3 spans 16 residues. V was pared by 2 bases and J by 1 base, with 13 bases between. Looked up from germline, CDR1 is SNHLY and CDR2 is FYNNEI. In regard to this clone: Its antigen is not known.

The protocol was immunoSEQ multiplex PCR, while the TCRdb copy is restricted to in-frame clones and leaves out a portion. The table includes thousands of clones, 60% to 75% detected once. This receptor was identified in a male donor with HIV. The specimen was cultured CD8+ T cells derived from PBMCs. The chain carries TRBV2 and TRBJ2-3; D is unclear. The CDR3 nucleotides are TGTGCCAGCAGTGAATGGAATACGAAGGGCACAGATACGCAGTATTTT. Translating it yields CASSEWNTKGTDTQYF.